These 11 T cell receptor beta chains originate from one sample sequenced in a study of T cell changes during pregnancy in multiple sclerosis. Clones were read by immunoSEQ multiplex PCR, and TCRdb kept only the in-frame ones, dropping some. This table holds around 45,000 clones, roughly nine tenths found once. This material consisted of CD8+ T cells from peripheral blood mononuclear cells, taken in the second trimester of pregnancy. Every receptor here comes from a female donor with multiple sclerosis, enrolled in a pregnancy study.

The chain has TRBV6-5 and TRBJ2-3; D is uncertain. The germline V and J ends were trimmed by 5 bases and 0 bases, with 9 bases remaining between them. In germline, CDR1 is MNHEY, CDR2 SVGAGI. The CDR3 sequence is 14 residues long. CDR3 sequence reads: CASSPITSTDTQYF. In nucleotides, the CDR3 is TGTGCCAGCAGTCCGATCACTAGCACAGATACGCAGTATTTT.

The CDR3 region has the DNA TGTGCCAGTACCCATGAGGGTTATAGCAATCAGCCCCAGCATTTT. As protein: CASTHEGYSNQPQHF. V gene TRBV19 combines with J gene TRBJ1-5, with D hard to call. V was pared by 7 bases and J by 0 bases, with 13 bases between. Germline V gene data show CDR1 as LNHDA and CDR2 as SQIVND (reference sequence). This CDR3 is 15 amino acids long.

The genes are TRBV9 and TRBJ2-1; a weak D match, TRBD1 (6 bases). This CDR3 contains 13 residues. Trimming cost V 3 bases and J 3 bases, with 7 bases left between them. CDR1 and CDR2 (germline): SGDLS, YYNGEE. The CDR3 sequence is CASSAGHYNEQFF. CDR3 sequence (DNA): TGTGCCAGCAGCGCGGGACACTACAATGAGCAGTTCTTC.

This rearrangement joins TRBV19 to TRBJ2-7, with 7 nucleotides matching TRBD2. With V trimmed by 6 bases and J by 0 bases, 8 bases remained unmatched. Germline CDR1 and CDR2: LNHDA and SQIVND (reference sequence). This CDR3 contains 15 residues. CDR3 in amino acids: CASRPLSGDSYEQYF. The CDR3 coding sequence is TGTGCCAGTAGGCCCCTCAGCGGGGACTCCTACGAGCAGTACTTC.

J is TRBJ2-5 and V is TRBV27; 14 nucleotides line up with TRBD2. J was trimmed by 4 bases and V by 6 bases; bases with no gene match: 10. This CDR3 comprises 17 residues. From germline, CDR1 is MNHEY and CDR2 SMNVEV (reference sequence). Written as DNA, the CDR3 is TGTGCCAGCAGCCCGGGACTAGCGGGAGTCTTGGGAGAGACCCAGTACTTC. Its translation: CASSPGLAGVLGETQYF.

The chain joins TRBV15 to TRBJ2-2; 11 nucleotides agree with TRBD2. The J segment lost 6 bases and the V segment lost 0 bases, leaving 0 bases of the junction unmatched. The CDR3 is made up of 15 amino acids. In germline, CDR1 is LNHNV, CDR2 YYDKDF (reference sequence). The CDR3 reads CATSRDSGGAGELFF. CDR3 coding DNA: TGTGCCACCAGCAGAGATAGCGGGGGGGCCGGGGAGCTGTTTTTT.

The chain joins TRBV2 to TRBJ2-7; 8 bases agree with TRBD2. The junction had 9 bases not matched to a gene; V was cut back by 9 bases and J by 2 bases. There are 14 residues in the CDR3. The V gene's germline CDR1 is SNHLY and CDR2 FYNNEI. The CDR3 DNA sequence: TGTGCCAGTGCGGGGGGTCAAAACCCCTACGAGCAGTACTTC. It specifies CASAGGQNPYEQYF.

The V call is TRBV7-8, the J call TRBJ1-6, with D unresolved. Germline V gene data show CDR1 as SGHVS and CDR2 as FQNEAQ. CDR3 length equals 17 residues. V lost 7 bases, J lost 0 bases, and 16 bases lay in between. The CDR3 sequence: CASIRDYRSSYNSPLHF. The CDR3 coding sequence is TGTGCCAGCATCCGGGATTACCGTAGCTCCTATAATTCACCCCTCCACTTT.

This sequence joins TRBV15 and TRBJ2-4; maybe TRBD2 (6 bases). Germline CDR1 LNHNV, CDR2 YYDKDF (reference sequence). Trimming took 5 bases from V and 1 from J, leaving 18 bases between them. CDR3 length: 17 residues. CDR3 DNA sequence: TGTGCCACCAGCGTTGTATTAGGAGGGGTGGCCAAAAACATTCAGTACTTC. Translated, it gives CATSVVLGGVAKNIQYF. Variable domain in full (rest from reference TRBV15 and TRBJ2-4): DAMVIQNPRYQVTQFGKPVTLSCSQTLNHNVMYWYQQKSSQAPKLLFHYYDKDFNNEADTPDNFQSRRPNTSFCFLDIRSPGLGDTAMYLCATSVVLGGVAKNIQYFGAGTRLSVL.

The chain is built from TRBV5-1 and TRBJ2-3; no clear D gene. Per the germline V gene, CDR1 is SGHRS and CDR2 is YFSETQ. The CDR3 spans 12 residues. Trimming removed 3 bases from V and 2 bases from J, with 4 bases in between. CDR3 region: CASSSSTDTQYF. The CDR3 coding sequence is TGCGCCAGCAGCTCTTCCACAGATACGCAGTATTTT.

The chain links TRBV27 to TRBJ1-4, with D possibly TRBD1 on 5 matching bases. Germline CDR1 is MNHEY and CDR2 is SMNVEV (reference sequence). There are 19 residues in the CDR3. Trimming took off 3 bases at V and 0 bases at J, with 20 bases between the two ends. Here the CDR3 DNA reads TGTGCCAGCAGTTTTATAGGGGCAGGAGTTAATCCAACTAATGAAAAACTGTTTTTT. This sequence encodes CASSFIGAGVNPTNEKLFF.